A single sample gave rise to the 18 T cell receptor beta chains below, sequenced in a study of response to subunit inactivated influenza vaccine. In TCRdb, the RT-PCR reads were re-called with MiXCR into one record per CDR3 protein. The sample consists of 530,000 or so distinct CDR3 sequences, about 25% of them appearing once. The sequencing here drew on CD4+ T cells sorted from PBMCs, taken approximately 5 days after vaccination. The source of these receptors is a man aged 50-59 years who received an inactivated influenza vaccine.

The V call is TRBV5-1, the J call TRBJ2-1, with 9 bases that match TRBD1. The CDR3 loop spans 15 amino acids. CDR1 SGHRS and CDR2 YFSETQ come from the germline V gene. Germline trimming cut 4 bases from V and 7 bases from J; bases unmatched to any gene: 9. As DNA, the CDR3 is TGCGCCAGCAGCCCCGCCTCCGGGACAGGGAATGAGCAGTTCTTC. Amino acid sequence: CASSPASGTGNEQFF.

This clonotype was observed a few times. The rearrangement links TRBV20-1 to TRBJ2-7, with D perhaps TRBD1 or TRBD2 (6 bases each). The CDR3 has 18 amino acids. Germline V gives CDR1 DFQATT, CDR2 SNEGSKA (reference sequence). Trimming pared 6 bases from V and 3 bases from J, leaving 30 bases between. For the CDR3, the DNA is TGCAGTGCACCGGCCCGGCGCGGGACACATAAGGGGAGCTACGAGCAGTACTTC. Translated: CSAPARRGTHKGSYEQYF.

This clonotype was detected a few times. The chain carries TRBV6-1 and TRBJ1-1; TRBD1 aligns across 9 bases. CDR3 length: 15 amino acids. Germline trimming cut 7 bases from V and 0 bases from J; bases unmatched to any gene: 6. CDR1 is MNHNS, CDR2 SASEGT, per germline. The CDR3 loop reads CASTRDRVMNTEAFF. The CDR3 bases are TGTGCCAGCACCAGGGACAGGGTGATGAACACTGAAGCTTTCTTT.

This clonotype was counted a few times. The gene calls are TRBV12-3 or TRBV12-4 and TRBJ1-5; D unresolved. CDR3 length: 13 amino acids. The germline V and J ends were trimmed by 2 bases and 4 bases, with 6 bases remaining between them. The CDR3 DNA reads as TGTGCCAGCAGTTTAATGACTAATCAGCCCCAGCATTTT. It encodes CASSLMTNQPQHF.

This clonotype was counted only a few times. J is TRBJ2-7 and V is TRBV6-2 or TRBV6-3; no firm D call. The CDR3 contains 13 residues. Germline V gene sequence: CDR1 MNHEY, CDR2 SVGEGT. The V and J ends lost 7 bases and 9 bases respectively, with 19 bases between them. The CDR3 region is CASTRGHAIGQYF. CDR3 bases: TGTGCCAGCACGCGTGGTCACGCGATCGGGCAGTACTTC.

The CDR3 here is CASSYPRGRTNTGELFF. The CDR3 region has the DNA TGTGCCAGCAGTTACCCGAGGGGGAGGACGAACACCGGGGAGCTGTTTTTT. This chain joins TRBV6-5 and TRBJ2-2, with D perhaps being TRBD1 or TRBD2 (6 bases each). CDR1 is MNHEY, CDR2 SVGAGI, per germline. There are 17 residues in the CDR3. The V gene lost 2 bases and the J gene lost 0 bases, with 13 bases spanning the gap.

The J gene is TRBJ2-2, the V gene TRBV5-1, with a tentative D call TRBD2 (5 bases). This CDR3 is built from 12 residues. Germline V gene lookup returns CDR1 SGHRS and CDR2 YFSETQ. Trimming took off 4 bases at V and 9 bases at J, with 10 bases between the two ends. The CDR3 DNA sequence: TGCGCCAGCAGCGCGGACGGGAGGGAGCTGTTTTTT. Protein: CASSADGRELFF.

In its sample, this clonotype was seen a few times. The chain recombines TRBV6-2 or TRBV6-3 with TRBJ2-1; 7 bases align to TRBD2. Germline V gene sequence: CDR1 MNHEY, CDR2 SVGEGT. J was trimmed by 6 bases and V by 4 bases; bases with no gene match: 12. This CDR3 spans 16 amino acids. The CDR3 reads CASSSPGRTGGNEQFF. CDR3 in DNA: TGTGCCAGCAGTTCTCCCGGGAGGACGGGGGGCAATGAGCAGTTCTTC.

The chain is built from TRBV24-1 and TRBJ2-2; 9 nucleotides line up with TRBD2. CDR1 KGHDR and CDR2 SFDVKD come from the germline V gene. This CDR3 has 13 amino acids. The J segment lost 7 bases and the V segment lost 11 bases, leaving 7 bases of the junction unmatched. CDR3 nucleotides: TGTGCCATCGGGACTAGCTTTGGCGGGGAGCTGTTTTTT. This encodes CAIGTSFGGELFF.

This clonotype was detected a few times. The chain combines TRBV5-1 with TRBJ2-7; D might be TRBD1 (6 bases). V lost 6 bases, J lost 0 bases, and 13 bases lay in between. The CDR3 consists of 14 residues. The V gene's germline CDR1 is SGHRS and CDR2 YFSETQ. CDR3 in amino acids: CASTETGSSYEQYF. The CDR3 bases are TGCGCCAGCACCGAGACAGGATCCTCCTACGAGCAGTACTTC.

This clonotype was detected many times. The chain carries TRBV20-1 and TRBJ2-1; 7 bases agree with TRBD2. Unmatched junction bases numbered 8, after V lost 1 base and J lost 8 bases. Germline V lookup: CDR1 DFQATT, CDR2 SNEGSKA (reference sequence). The CDR3 runs to 14 residues. In DNA, the CDR3 is TGCAGTGCTAGAGTGCCAGGGACTACCCATGAGCAGTTCTTC. It translates to CSARVPGTTHEQFF.

In this sample, this clonotype turned up a few times. V usage is TRBV27 and J usage is TRBJ2-3; D perhaps matches TRBD1 (6 bases). Per germline, CDR1 MNHEY and CDR2 SMNVEV (reference sequence). Trimming pared 0 bases from V and 11 bases from J, leaving 12 bases between. The CDR3 covers 13 residues. The CDR3 DNA follows: TGTGCCAGCAGTTTATCGCAGGGGCTCTTGCAGTATTTT. Translation gives CASSLSQGLLQYF.

V gene TRBV19 combines with J gene TRBJ2-5, with D unresolved. The CDR3 consists of 14 residues. Per germline, CDR1 LNHDA and CDR2 SQIVND (reference sequence). V dropped 6 bases and J dropped 4 bases, with 15 bases sitting between them. The CDR3 spells CASSRTDVRETQYF. CDR3 coding DNA: TGTGCCAGTAGCCGGACGGACGTTCGAGAGACCCAGTACTTC.

This clonotype was seen more than once but under ten times. The V call is TRBV5-1, the J call TRBJ1-1; no firm D call. CDR3 size: 13 residues. CDR1 and CDR2 (germline): SGHRS, YFSETQ. V lost 3 bases and J 0 bases, leaving 6 bases between the germline ends. The CDR3 coding sequence is TGCGCCAGCAGCTGGACGCTGAACACTGAAGCTTTCTTT. Amino acids: CASSWTLNTEAFF.

This clonotype was observed many times. This chain joins TRBV29-1 and TRBJ1-6; D uncertain. V lost 7 bases to trimming and J lost 3 bases, with 13 bases between them. Germline V gene sequence: CDR1 SQVTM, CDR2 ANQGSEA. The CDR3 consists of 14 residues. CDR3 DNA sequence: TGCAGCGCACGCAGTGGGCGCTATAATTCACCCCTCCACTTT. Translated, it gives CSARSGRYNSPLHF.

J is TRBJ2-5 and V is TRBV4-3; TRBD2 aligns across 8 bases. From germline, CDR1 is LGHNA and CDR2 YSLEER. CDR3 length: 18 amino acids. V lost 0 bases and J lost 5; bases outside the gene matches: 14. CDR3 residues: CASSQDLYRAGVDETQYF. CDR3 bases: TGCGCCAGCAGCCAAGATCTCTATAGAGCGGGAGTGGATGAGACCCAGTACTTC.

This clonotype showed up just a few times. The gene calls are TRBV4-3 and TRBJ2-5, with 13 bases aligning to TRBD2. The CDR3 sequence is 18 residues long. Germline V gives CDR1 LGHNA, CDR2 YSLEER. V was clipped by 2 bases and J by 4 bases; unmatched bases: 10. The chain's CDR3 is CASSQRLAGGTNTETQYF. The DNA of the CDR3 is TGCGCCAGCAGCCAACGACTAGCGGGAGGAACAAACACAGAGACCCAGTACTTC.

The gene calls are TRBV12-3 or TRBV12-4 and TRBJ2-7; D gene unclear. CDR3 length equals 13 residues. Trimming removed 6 bases at V and 1 base at J, with 10 bases between. The CDR3 loop is CASSPMRSYEQYF. CDR3 nucleotide sequence: TGTGCCAGCAGCCCGATGAGGTCCTACGAGCAGTACTTC.